This entry lists 8 T cell receptor beta chains sequenced from one sample in a study of Ad26.COV2.S vaccination and SARS-CoV-2 variants. Data came from immunoSEQ multiplex PCR; TCRdb stores just in-frame clones and leaves some out. The sample has over 100,000 clones, 80% seen once. The material sequenced was peripheral blood, taken after recovery from COVID-19. Receptor source: a human donor who had recovered from COVID-19.

The chain links TRBV24-1 to TRBJ1-2; D gene ambiguous. V lost 2 bases to trimming and J lost 6 bases, with 9 bases between them. This CDR3 spans 13 amino acids. CDR1 and CDR2 from the germline V gene are KGHDR and SFDVKD. The CDR3 sequence: CATSDSKGHGYTF. CDR3 bases: TGTGCCACCAGTGATTCAAAGGGCCATGGCTACACCTTC.

The chain employs TRBV7-9 and TRBJ1-4; 8 nucleotides line up with TRBD1. V shed 5 bases and J 7 bases; nucleotides not matched to a gene: 6. This CDR3 is 14 amino acids long. The germline V gene has CDR1 SEHNR and CDR2 FQNEAQ (reference sequence). The CDR3 bases are TGTGCCAGCAGCCGCGGGACAGGTTCTGAAAAACTGTTTTTT. Translating gives CASSRGTGSEKLFF.

This sequence joins TRBV9 and TRBJ2-2; 8 nucleotides agree with TRBD1. Unmatched junction bases numbered 8, after V lost 3 bases and J lost 1 base. The V gene's germline CDR1 is SGDLS and CDR2 YYNGEE. This CDR3 comprises 17 residues. This chain's CDR3 is CASSAPRTGRNTGELFF. CDR3 DNA sequence: TGTGCCAGCAGCGCCCCAAGGACAGGGAGGAACACCGGGGAGCTGTTTTTT.

The CDR3 loop reads CASSFGRTSYEQYF. CDR3 nucleotides: TGTGCCAGCAGTTTCGGACGGACCTCCTACGAGCAGTACTTC. This chain uses TRBV28 with TRBJ2-7; D ambiguous. CDR3 size: 14 residues. Between the trimmed V and J ends, which lost 3 bases and 0 bases, there was a span of 9 bases. The germline gives CDR1 MDHEN, CDR2 SYDVKM.

This clone was found a few times. The rearrangement links TRBV29-1 to TRBJ1-1; 9 nucleotides line up with TRBD1. The V segment lost 7 bases and the J segment 5 bases; nucleotides outside the gene matches: 8. Germline V CDR1 and CDR2: SQVTM, ANQGSEA. This CDR3 has 13 residues. CDR3 DNA: TGCAGCGGAAAGGGACAGGGCGGGACTGAAGCTTTCTTT. It codes for CSGKGQGGTEAFF.

This clone has a handful of counts. As DNA, the CDR3 is TGTGCCAGTAGTTACTCCGGGACCAGGGATCAGCCCCAGCATTTT. It specifies CASSYSGTRDQPQHF. The chain employs TRBV19 and TRBJ1-5; tentative D call: TRBD1 (5 bases). The ends were cut back, 5 bases at V and 5 bases at J, with 16 bases in the middle. Looked up from germline, CDR1 is LNHDA and CDR2 is SQIVND (reference sequence). The CDR3 spans 15 residues. The complete variable domain, with remaining parts taken from reference TRBV19 and TRBJ1-5, reads DGGITQSPKYLFRKEGQNVTLSCEQNLNHDAMYWYRQDPGQGLRLIYYSQIVNDFQKGDIAEGYSVSREKKESFPLTVTSAQKNPTAFYLCASSYSGTRDQPQHFGDGTRLSIL.

The V call is TRBV19, the J call TRBJ2-1; 7 bases agree with TRBD2. This CDR3 contains 17 residues. J gave up 0 bases and V 0 bases, and 5 bases lay outside the gene matches. Germline values: CDR1 LNHDA, CDR2 SQIVND (reference sequence). The CDR3 protein is CASSIDWGGSSYNEQFF. The CDR3 DNA reads TGTGCCAGTAGTATAGATTGGGGGGGAAGCTCCTACAATGAGCAGTTCTTC.

The chain employs TRBV6-2 or TRBV6-3 and TRBJ2-3; unclear D gene. Per the germline V gene, CDR1 is MNHEY and CDR2 is SVGEGT. The CDR3 spans 12 residues. Trimming removed 4 bases from V and 6 bases from J, with 8 bases in between. The CDR3 sequence: CASSSLDDTQYF. The CDR3 DNA sequence: TGTGCCAGCAGTTCTCTAGACGATACGCAGTATTTT.